One sample yielded the 14 T cell receptor beta chains listed below, sequenced in a study of cytomegalovirus exposure and HLA in healthy donors. PCR used 60 Vbeta primers and 13 Jbeta primers. Assay: immunoSEQ multiplex PCR; the TCRdb copy retains only in-frame clones and omits some. The table shows around 150,000 clones, with around 80% occurring only once. Source material: PBMCs. Receptor source: a young woman in good health and CMV-seronegative.

Notes on this clone: One end of the junction varies from germline; a read error may be responsible. This rearrangement joins TRBV7-9 to TRBJ1-2; 7 positions agree with TRBD1. The germline V gene encodes CDR1 SEHNR and CDR2 FQNEAQ (reference sequence). This CDR3 spans 16 amino acids. This CDR3 reads CSSSLAGLTDRDGYTF. CDR3 nucleotide sequence: TGTTCCAGCAGCTTAGCGGGATTAACCGACAGGGATGGCTACACCTTC.

V gene TRBV6-6 combines with J gene TRBJ2-3, with a possible D match to TRBD2 (6 bases). The CDR3 is made up of 15 amino acids. Germline CDR1 reads MNHNY; CDR2 reads SVGAGI (reference sequence). The V and J ends lost 2 bases and 0 bases respectively, with 9 bases between them. CDR3 residues: CASSYGTASTDTQYF. DNA of the CDR3: TGTGCCAGCAGTTACGGGACTGCTAGCACAGATACGCAGTATTTT.

The chain employs TRBV5-6 and TRBJ2-7, with D hard to call. Trimming took 3 bases from V and 4 from J, leaving 11 bases between them. The CDR3 runs 13 residues. From germline, CDR1 is SGHDT and CDR2 YYEEEE. The CDR3 sequence is CASSWKENYEQYF. The CDR3 nucleotides read TGTGCCAGCAGCTGGAAGGAGAATTACGAGCAGTACTTC.

The chain is built from TRBV18 and TRBJ2-1; D may be TRBD2 (5 bases). Trimming pared 5 bases from V and 4 bases from J, leaving 9 bases between. Germline CDR1 is KGHSH and CDR2 is LQKENI. CDR3 length: 13 residues. The CDR3 DNA sequence: TGTGCCAGCTCAATGGACTCGTACAATGAGCAGTTCTTC. As protein: CASSMDSYNEQFF.

The rearrangement links TRBV14 to TRBJ1-1; D call uncertain. Trimming took off 2 bases at V and 0 bases at J, with 10 bases between the two ends. CDR1 is SGHDN and CDR2 is FVKESK in the germline V gene. CDR3 length: 15 residues. This CDR3 is CASSQYGEMNTEAFF. CDR3 sequence (DNA): TGTGCCAGCAGCCAATACGGAGAAATGAACACTGAAGCTTTCTTT.

About this clone itself: Different DNA sequences within this sample yield the same CDR3. The V call is TRBV6-5, the J call TRBJ2-7; D is possibly TRBD1 (6 bases). The V end lost 0 bases, the J end lost 2 bases, and 8 bases lay between the germline ends. Germline V gene sequence: CDR1 MNHEY, CDR2 SVGAGI. The CDR3 is 14 amino acids. The CDR3 spells CASSYSQGTYEQYF. The CDR3 region has the DNA TGTGCCAGCAGTTACTCGCAGGGGACCTACGAGCAGTACTTC.

The chain recombines TRBV19 with TRBJ1-1; 7 nucleotides match TRBD1. The germline V gene encodes CDR1 LNHDA and CDR2 SQIVND (reference sequence). V trimming: 8 bases; J trimming: 1 base; junction bases outside the gene matches: 10. The CDR3 totals 15 residues. The CDR3 coding sequence is TGTGCCAGTCTCCGAAAGGACAGGACGAACACTGAAGCTTTCTTT. Translating gives CASLRKDRTNTEAFF. Drawing the rest from reference TRBV19 and TRBJ1-1, the complete variable domain is DGGITQSPKYLFRKEGQNVTLSCEQNLNHDAMYWYRQDPGQGLRLIYYSQIVNDFQKGDIAEGYSVSREKKESFPLTVTSAQKNPTAFYLCASLRKDRTNTEAFFGQGTRLTVV.

This clone was recorded once. The genes are TRBV29-1 and TRBJ2-6; D perhaps matches TRBD2 (5 bases). The CDR3 consists of 16 residues. V was pared by 6 bases and J by 1 base, with 16 bases between. CDR1 SQVTM and CDR2 ANQGSEA come from the germline V gene. For the CDR3, the DNA is TGCAGCGTAAAAGGCCGAAGCGGTTCTGGGGCCAACGTCCTGACTTTC. It specifies CSVKGRSGSGANVLTF.

The chain uses TRBV6-4 and TRBJ1-1; D not certain. The CDR3 runs to 14 residues. Trimming shortened V by 6 bases and J by 5 bases, and 16 bases separated the two germline ends. CDR1 MRHNA and CDR2 SNTAGT come from the germline V gene. The CDR3 nucleotides read TGTGCCAGCAGCCGCACGGGAGTGGGAACTGAAGCTTTCTTT. Protein product: CASSRTGVGTEAFF.

The rearrangement links TRBV6-5 to TRBJ1-1; D is unresolved. Germline V gene sequence: CDR1 MNHEY, CDR2 SVGAGI. The ends were cut back, 5 bases at V and 1 base at J, with 11 bases in the middle. There are 14 residues in the CDR3. This chain's CDR3 is CASSESGTNTEAFF. DNA for the CDR3: TGTGCCAGCAGTGAGTCAGGAACGAACACTGAAGCTTTCTTT.

The J gene is TRBJ1-2, the V gene TRBV19; 10 bases are a match to TRBD1. The CDR3 is 15 residues long. Trimming cost V 4 bases and J 5 bases; bases outside gene matches: 7. Germline CDR1 LNHDA, CDR2 SQIVND (reference sequence). CDR3 DNA sequence: TGTGCCAGTAGTAATCGACAGGGGGCGAGGTATGGCTACACCTTC. Translation gives CASSNRQGARYGYTF.

The CDR3 DNA reads TGTGCCAGCAGCTTAGATAGGGGCCCAGATACGCAGTATTTT. This translates into CASSLDRGPDTQYF. The gene calls are TRBV11-2 and TRBJ2-3; D may be TRBD1 (5 bases). The V end lost 0 bases, the J end lost 4 bases, and 8 bases lay between the germline ends. The CDR3 sequence is 14 residues long. Germline V lookup: CDR1 SGHAT, CDR2 FQNNGV. The variable domain in full, with the rest retrieved from reference TRBV11-2 and TRBJ2-3, is EAGVAQSPRYKIIEKRQSVAFWCNPISGHATLYWYQQILGQGPKLLIQFQNNGVVDDSQLPKDRFSAERLKGVDSTLKIQPAKLEDSAVYLCASSLDRGPDTQYFGPGTRLTVL.

V gene TRBV5-1 combines with J gene TRBJ2-7, with TRBD2 identical over 11 bases. The CDR3 length is 15 residues. The germline CDR1 and CDR2 sequences are SGHRS and YFSETQ. V shed 2 bases, J shed 5 bases, and the junction held 6 bases outside the gene matches. In nucleotides, the CDR3 is TGCGCCAGCAGCTTAGTGCTAGCGGGGGGCGACGAGCAGTACTTC. This gives the protein CASSLVLAGGDEQYF.

This chain joins TRBV5-1 and TRBJ1-2, with D tentatively TRBD1 (6 bases). The germline CDR1 and CDR2 sequences are SGHRS and YFSETQ. V was pared by 2 bases and J by 2 bases, with 10 bases between. The CDR3 has 14 amino acids. CDR3 residues: CASSFVTGNYGYTF. The CDR3, as DNA: TGCGCCAGCAGCTTCGTTACAGGGAACTATGGCTACACCTTC.